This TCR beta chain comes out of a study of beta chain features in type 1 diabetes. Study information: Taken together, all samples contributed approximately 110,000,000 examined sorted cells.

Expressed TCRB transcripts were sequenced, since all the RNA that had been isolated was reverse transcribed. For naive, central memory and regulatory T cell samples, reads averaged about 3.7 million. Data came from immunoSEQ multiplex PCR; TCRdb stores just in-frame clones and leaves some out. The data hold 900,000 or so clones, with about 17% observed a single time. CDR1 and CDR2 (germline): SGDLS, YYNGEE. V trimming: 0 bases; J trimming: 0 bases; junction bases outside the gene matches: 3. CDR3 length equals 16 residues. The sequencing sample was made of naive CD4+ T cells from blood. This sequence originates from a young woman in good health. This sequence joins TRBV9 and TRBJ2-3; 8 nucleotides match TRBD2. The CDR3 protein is CASSVASSGSTDTQYF. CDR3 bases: TGTGCCAGCAGCGTAGCCTCTAGCGGGAGCACAGATACGCAGTATTTT.